This TCR beta chain was sequenced in a study of blood T cell repertoires in COVID-19 (dated by TCRdb to between 2020 and 2021). The study in broad terms: Samples covering the acute and convalescent phases of COVID-19 were provided by collaborators in the United States, Italy and Spain. The repertoires were released in a freely available public database intended as a resource for research on the immune response to SARS-CoV-2. A de-identified subject ID, COVID-19 status, age in years and sex were almost always included in the sample metadata. The material from the prospective study consisted of cDNA or gDNA derived from T cells, B-cell-depleted T cells, or PBMCs. The samples were drawn from the first 160 participants of the ongoing ImmuneRACE study and from about 1,200 subjects provided by 6 global collaborators. Deeply sampled blood TCRbeta repertoires from subjects exposed to, actively infected with, or recovered from COVID-19 were included in the dataset. Where available, HLA class I and class II types were taken from metadata supplied by the sample provider and were not determined by assay-based typing. Results the study describes overall, beyond this receptor: How much clinical and demographic metadata was included differed by source and by participant, and the metadata was provided uncurated.

V gives up 5 bases and J gives up 0 bases, and the segment between their germline ends measures 14 bases. Via the germline V gene, CDR1 is SNHLY and CDR2 FYNNEI. The CDR3 spans 16 residues, from the cysteine through the phenylalanine. Kept here is only the CDR3 DNA, which spans 48 bases and is read in frame from base 1. TCRbeta CDR3 regions were amplified from genomic DNA by means of the immunoSEQ Assay, a bias-controlled multiplex PCR. In the source study's methods: Nucleated cell counts per sample were estimated from amplification of reference gene primers within the assay. To quantify the absolute abundance of each unique TCRbeta CDR3 rearrangement, sequence reads were collapsed and filtered. For each sample, productive Simpson clonality was calculated by taking the square root of Simpson's diversity index across productive rearrangements. TCRdb took this table from immuneACCESS and kept in-frame rearrangements with V and J called. Such tables lack part of the clones; where checked against another copy, unresolved V genes explain under half of the gap, and the rest is unexplained. D and trimming come from the DNA, and the V and J calls and clone size come from that table. The table for this sample lists some 43,000 clones; about nine tenths of them were counted only once. Together, the top ten hold approximately 4.3% of the sample.

The collaborating institutions used their own protocols to collect whole blood in K2EDTA tubes. For TCRbeta analysis, collaborators shipped samples in one of three forms: frozen whole blood, isolated PBMCs, or DNA extracted from either of those sample types. As to this clone: What antigen it recognizes has not been identified. The sample holds no much larger clone one base away, and base qualities are not on file.

The clonotype comes from a human donor in a cohort sampled during active COVID-19. Sequenced input: peripheral blood. The V gene is TRBV2 and the J gene is TRBJ1-3; no D gene is confidently identified. This receptor has the CDR3 CASSWGGPDSGNTIYF. The DNA sequence is as follows: TGTGCCAGCAGTTGGGGAGGACCGGACTCTGGAAACACCATATATTTT.